Detailed here is one T cell receptor beta chain. These data belong to a study of monozygotic twins with inflammatory bowel disease. The CDR3 sequence is 15 residues long. The germline V gene has CDR1 MNHEY and CDR2 SVGAGI. Reanalyzing the 5' RACE reads, TCRdb keeps one entry per CDR3 protein, without DNA. This table holds about 380,000 distinct CDR3 sequences. The chain has TRBV6-5 and TRBJ1-2; there is no DNA to check the TCRdb D call of TRBD1. This clonotype was sampled from a human donor with ulcerative colitis or Crohn's disease, or a healthy co-twin of an affected twin (not recorded which). The sample consisted of blood. Here the CDR3 reads CASSYVVGGYYGYTF.